Listed below are T cell receptor beta chains from one sample, sequenced in a study of shared clonotypes between healthy human individuals. The repertoire was sequenced with immunoSEQ multiplex PCR; TCRdb's copy has only in-frame clones and lacks some. The data show fewer than 550,000 clones, with about 80% seen just once and approximately 12% held by the top ten. The specimen sequenced was PBMCs. Source of these receptors: a woman between 40 and 50 years old in good health. Some clones in this sample may be carry-over from other donors' samples. Both conserved end residues are part of each CDR3. D genes are given only for firm matches. Some rows mark clone size as missing; the rest say once, few, many or name a class of expanded clone.

d_call | j_call | v_call | clone_size | cdr3_aa | cdr3_nt
TRBD1 | TRBJ1-2 | TRBV5-6 | . | CASSPDRAGNYGYTF | TGTGCCAGCAGCCCGGACAGGGCTGGCAACTATGGCTACACCTTC
. | TRBJ2-7 | TRBV11-2 | . | CASSDKDYEQYF | TGTGCCAGCAGCGACAAGGATTACGAGCAGTACTTC
TRBD1 | TRBJ2-7 | TRBV5-1 | . | CASRPGTVSSYEQYF | TGCGCCAGCAGACCCGGGACAGTGAGCTCCTACGAGCAGTACTTC
. | TRBJ1-2 | TRBV28 | many | CASSYNPDGYTF | TGTGCCAGCAGTTACAATCCGGATGGCTACACCTTC
TRBD1 | TRBJ2-7 | TRBV7-9 | . | CASSPDREAYEQYF | TGTGCCAGCAGCCCGGACAGGGAAGCCTACGAGCAGTACTTC
TRBD2 | TRBJ2-1 | TRBV2 | . | CASSDRTSGVLLEQFF | TGTGCCAGCAGTGACCGGACTAGCGGGGTACTCCTTGAGCAGTTCTTC
. | TRBJ2-7 | TRBV28 | . | CASSQTVDEQYF | TGTGCCAGCAGTCAAACCGTGGACGAGCAGTACTTC
. | TRBJ2-3 | TRBV5-4 | . | CASSTVGTDTQYF | TGTGCCAGCAGCACTGTCGGGACAGATACGCAGTATTTT
. | TRBJ2-7 | TRBV5-1 | . | CASSLALTMDEQYF | TGCGCCAGCAGCTTAGCACTAACTATGGACGAGCAGTACTTC
TRBD1 | TRBJ2-7 | TRBV25-1 | . | CASSEGWDSSTYEQYF | TGTGCCAGCAGTGAAGGTTGGGACAGCTCGACCTACGAGCAGTACTTC
. | TRBJ2-7 | TRBV5-4 | . | CASSMDGGYYEQYF | TGTGCCAGCAGCATGGACGGGGGTTATTACGAGCAGTACTTC
. | TRBJ2-1 | TRBV28 | . | CASSPSTGTEQFF | TGTGCCAGCAGTCCGTCGACCGGGACAGAGCAGTTCTTC
TRBD1 | TRBJ1-2 | TRBV7-9 | few | CASSTGAWDYGYTF | TGTGCCAGCAGTACAGGGGCGTGGGACTATGGCTACACCTTC
. | TRBJ2-7 | TRBV28 | . | CASIGGVGSEQYF | TGTGCCAGCATCGGCGGAGTCGGAAGTGAGCAGTACTTC
TRBD2 | TRBJ2-1 | TRBV7-8 | once | CASSQQGVPSGTYNEQFF | TGTGCCAGCAGCCAACAGGGTGTCCCTAGCGGGACGTACAATGAGCAGTTCTTC
. | TRBJ2-7 | TRBV2 | . | CASSERGGHYVSEQYF | TGTGCCAGCAGTGAACGGGGTGGTCATTATGTGAGCGAGCAGTACTTC
. | TRBJ2-3 | TRBV19 | . | CAAAGADTQYF | TGTGCGGCTGCAGGTGCAGATACGCAGTATTTT
. | TRBJ2-5 | TRBV4-2 | . | CASSAGVGASETQYF | TGTGCCAGCAGCGCCGGTGTGGGGGCGAGTGAGACCCAGTACTTC
. | TRBJ2-7 | TRBV18 | . | CASSPQRNYEQYF | TGTGCCAGCTCACCACAAAGGAATTACGAGCAGTACTTC
TRBD1 | TRBJ2-7 | TRBV29-1 | . | CSATGTGPSGQYF | TGCAGCGCTACCGGGACAGGGCCTTCGGGGCAGTACTTC
TRBD2 | TRBJ2-2 | TRBV6-1 | . | CASSELAGRGTGELFF | TGTGCCAGCAGTGAATTGGCCGGGAGGGGCACCGGGGAGCTGTTTTTT
. | TRBJ1-1 | TRBV6-1 | . | CASSVKLEAFF | TGTGCCAGCAGTGTTAAACTAGAAGCTTTCTTT